This T cell receptor (beta chain) is drawn from a study of T cells in Graves' hyperthyroidism and ophthalmopathy. This clonotype was counted a few times. Amplification of TCR beta CDR3 regions was performed using RNA transcripts as template. First-round RT-PCR of the TCR CDR3 relied on the HTBI primer set. Using its own MiXCR run on the multiplex PCR reads, TCRdb lists one record per CDR3 protein. This sample has fewer than 650,000 distinct CDR3 sequences, with 40% to 55% found just once. CDR1 LGHDT and CDR2 YNNKEL come from the germline V gene (reference sequence). With 5 bases clipped from V and 4 bases from J, the junction kept 6 bases outside the gene matches. The CDR3 loop spans 15 amino acids.

What was sequenced was peripheral blood or thyroid tissue (not recorded which). This receptor was obtained from an adult woman with Graves' disease, either hyperthyroidism or ophthalmopathy (not recorded which). The chain uses TRBV3-1 and TRBJ2-7; 12 nucleotides agree with TRBD2. The CDR3 protein is CASSDRTSGTYEQYF. CDR3 bases: TGTGCCAGCAGCGACAGGACTAGCGGGACGTACGAGCAGTACTTC.